A single sample is the source of the 4 T cell receptor beta chains below, sequenced in a study of regulatory T cells in long-lasting Graves disease (dated by TCRdb to the early 2020s). Library preparation used multiplex PCR. Data came from an Illumina HiSeq 4000. iRepertoire HTBI primers and Arm-PCR amplification of CDR3 regions were used to construct TCR beta libraries. TCRdb itself trimmed the public reads at Q25 with fastp, ran MiXCR and retained productive beta chains. Rows with a matching CDR3 protein are joined into one entry that keeps the most common DNA and genes. A total of 450,000 or so distinct CDR3 sequences appear in this sample, roughly 22% of them only once. The biggest ten clones account for about an eighth of the sample. The intended sense of this specimen's time point label: persistent/refractory GD, antithyroid drugs over 5 years with positive TRAb. For both TCR sequencing and RNA sequencing, RNA was extracted from PBMCs using TRIzol.

This specimen was peripheral blood mononuclear cells (PBMCs), taken when the disease was refractory, from a patient treated with antithyroid drugs. The source is a female donor with Graves disease.

The V and J genes are TRBV9 and TRBJ2-2; TRBD2 might be the D (6 bases). Per germline, CDR1 SGDLS and CDR2 YYNGEE. The V gene lost 0 bases and the J gene lost 0 bases, with 12 bases spanning the gap. The CDR3 consists of 17 residues. The CDR3 spells CASSVAPRGSNTGELFF. CDR3 bases: TGTGCCAGCAGCGTAGCCCCCCGGGGGTCGAACACCGGGGAGCTGTTTTTT.

This clonotype has ten or more counts. The CDR3 region has the DNA TGTGCCAGCAGCGACCAGACAGCTAATGAAAAACTGTTTTTT. Protein sequence: CASSDQTANEKLFF. This chain links TRBV9 with TRBJ1-4; D perhaps matches TRBD1 (5 bases). Trimming took 3 bases from V and 3 from J, leaving 9 bases between them. Germline CDR1 and CDR2: SGDLS and YYNGEE. The CDR3 is made up of 14 amino acids.

The rearrangement joins TRBV7-8 to TRBJ2-3; the D gene could be TRBD1 or TRBD2 (5 bases each). The CDR3 is made up of 15 amino acids. Trimming cost V 3 bases and J 0 bases, with 10 bases left between them. Germline loops: CDR1 SGHVS, CDR2 FQNEAQ. CDR3 region: CASSLGRGSTDTQYF. As DNA, the CDR3 is TGTGCCAGCAGCTTGGGACGGGGAAGCACAGATACGCAGTATTTT.

The rearrangement uses TRBV7-2 and TRBJ2-7; no clear D. The germline V gene encodes CDR1 SGHTA and CDR2 FQGNSA. The CDR3 covers 14 residues. Trimming shortened V by 6 bases and J by 1 base, and 13 bases separated the two germline ends. The CDR3 DNA follows: TGTGCCAGCAGGGGGAACGATAATTCCTACGAGCAGTACTTC. It specifies CASRGNDNSYEQYF.